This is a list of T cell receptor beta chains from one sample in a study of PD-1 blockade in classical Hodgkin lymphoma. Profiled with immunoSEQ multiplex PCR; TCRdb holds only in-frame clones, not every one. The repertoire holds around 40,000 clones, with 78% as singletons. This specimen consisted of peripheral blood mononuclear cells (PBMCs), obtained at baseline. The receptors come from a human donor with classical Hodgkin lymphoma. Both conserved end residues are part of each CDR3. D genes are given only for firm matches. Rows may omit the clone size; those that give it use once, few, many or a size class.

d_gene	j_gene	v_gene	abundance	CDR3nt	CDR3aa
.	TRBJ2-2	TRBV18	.	TGTGCCAGCTCACTCGCCTCGACCGGGGAGCTGTTTTTT	CASSLASTGELFF
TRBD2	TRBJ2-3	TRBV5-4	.	TGTGCCAGCAGCTTAAAACTAGCGGGGGCCCTAGACACAGATACGCAGTATTTT	CASSLKLAGALDTDTQYF
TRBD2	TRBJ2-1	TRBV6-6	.	TGTGCCAGCAGTCGCGGGACTAGAGGTAATGAGCAGTTCTTC	CASSRGTRGNEQFF
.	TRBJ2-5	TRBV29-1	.	TGCAGCGTTATCAGAGGAATGGAGACCCAGTACTTC	CSVIRGMETQYF
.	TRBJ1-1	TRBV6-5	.	TGTGCCAGCAGGTGGGGACGGGACACTGAAGCTTTCTTT	CASRWGRDTEAFF
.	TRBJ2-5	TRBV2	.	TGTGCCAGCAGTCCAAACCCAGGGGGAGGAGAGACCCAGTACTTC	CASSPNPGGGETQYF
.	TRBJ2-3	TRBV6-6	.	TGTGCCAGCAGTCGAGGTAGCACAGATACGCAGTATTTT	CASSRGSTDTQYF
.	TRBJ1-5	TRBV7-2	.	TGTGCCAGCAGCCCTCGTGGGACCATCAATCAGCCCCAGCATTTT	CASSPRGTINQPQHF
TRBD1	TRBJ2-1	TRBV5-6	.	TGTGCCAGCAGCTTGGGGGACAGCTACAATGAGCAGTTCTTC	CASSLGDSYNEQFF
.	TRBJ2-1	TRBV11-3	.	TGTGCCAGCAGCTTACACAGGGACAATGAGCAGTTCTTC	CASSLHRDNEQFF
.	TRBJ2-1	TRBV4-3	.	TGCGCCAGCAGCCAAGACCTTCGGTACGCGGGTTACAATGAGCAGTTCTTC	CASSQDLRYAGYNEQFF
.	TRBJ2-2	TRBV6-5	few	TGTGCCAGCAGTTATGAGACAGTTAACACCGGGGAGCTGTTTTTT	CASSYETVNTGELFF
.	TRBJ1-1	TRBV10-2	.	TGCGCCAGCAGTGAGCTGTACCTCGGATGGGGCACTGAAGCTTTCTTT	CASSELYLGWGTEAFF
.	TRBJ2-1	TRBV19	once	TGTGCCAGTAACCCCTCCCGGGAACCCTCCTACAATGAGCAGTTCTTC	CASNPSREPSYNEQFF
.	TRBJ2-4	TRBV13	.	TGTGCCAGCAGCGCGCAGGGACTTGAGTCGGAGGTCAAAAACATTCAGTACTTC	CASSAQGLESEVKNIQYF
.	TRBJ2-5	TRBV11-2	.	TGTGCCAGCAGCCCCGGGGCGCGGGAGACCCAGTACTTC	CASSPGARETQYF
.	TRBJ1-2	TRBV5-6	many	TGTGCCAGCAGCTTGGATTGGTCTGGCTACACCTTC	CASSLDWSGYTF
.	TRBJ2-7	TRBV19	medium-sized	TGTGCCAGTAGTCCGACAGAATCCTACGAGCAGTACTTC	CASSPTESYEQYF
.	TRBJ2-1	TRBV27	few	TGTGCCAGCAGTTTAGACCAGTCTAGCTCCTACAATGAGCAGTTCTTC	CASSLDQSSSYNEQFF
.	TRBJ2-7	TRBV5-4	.	TGTGCCAGCAGCTTGACAGGGAGCTCCTACGAGCAGTACTTC	CASSLTGSSYEQYF
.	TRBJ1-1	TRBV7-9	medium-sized	TGTGCCAGCAGCTTAGTTTCAGTCGAAGCTTTCTTT	CASSLVSVEAFF
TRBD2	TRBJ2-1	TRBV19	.	TGTGCCAGTAGTACCGCTAGCGGGGGGGCCGGTGAGCAGTTCTTC	CASSTASGGAGEQFF
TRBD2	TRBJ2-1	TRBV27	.	TGTGCCACCCGGCCGGGGGGAGTGAACAATGAGCAGTTCTTC	CATRPGGVNNEQFF
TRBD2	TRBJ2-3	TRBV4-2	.	TGTGCCAGCAGCCAAGCCGGACTAGCGGGGGACACAGATACGCAGTATTTT	CASSQAGLAGDTDTQYF
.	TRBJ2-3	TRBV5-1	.	TGCGCCAGCAGCCTTACGGGGGCAACAGATACGCAGTATTTT	CASSLTGATDTQYF
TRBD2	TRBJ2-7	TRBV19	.	TGTGCCAGTAGTCTACCGGGACTAGCGGTGGAGCAGTACTTC	CASSLPGLAVEQYF
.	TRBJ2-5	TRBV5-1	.	TGCGCCAGCAGCTGGAACCCCTTGGGGACAAGCCAAGAGACCCAGTACTTC	CASSWNPLGTSQETQYF
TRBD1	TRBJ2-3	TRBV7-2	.	TGTGCCAGCAGCTCATCGGGACAGGGGACAGATACGCAGTATTTT	CASSSSGQGTDTQYF
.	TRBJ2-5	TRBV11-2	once	TGTGCCAGCAGCTCGAACGACCGGGCAGGACTCCAAGAGACCCAGTACTTC	CASSSNDRAGLQETQYF